The source of this T cell receptor (beta chain) is a study of T cell responses to AZD1222 COVID-19 vaccine. Study conclusions and caveats: Spike-specific TCR breadth and depth went up after people got two AZD1222 doses.

With respect to this clone: The antigen is unknown.

Clones were sequenced by immunoSEQ multiplex PCR, and TCRdb holds only the in-frame ones, with some missing. The table has fewer than 150,000 clones, 70% to 90% seen once; the top ten hold approximately 18%. Germline V gives CDR1 MNHEY, CDR2 SMNVEV (reference sequence). The CDR3 is 18 amino acids. Trimming removed 5 bases from V and 0 bases from J, with 19 bases in between. This sequence originates from an adult who received the AZD1222 COVID-19 vaccine. The V and J genes are TRBV27 and TRBJ2-2; tentatively, D is TRBD2 (5 bases). Here the sequenced sample was peripheral blood, taken 28 days after the second AZD1222 dose. The CDR3 coding sequence is TGTGCCAGCAGTCCTCGGTTTCTTGGACTCACGAACACCGGGGAGCTGTTTTTT. It encodes CASSPRFLGLTNTGELFF.